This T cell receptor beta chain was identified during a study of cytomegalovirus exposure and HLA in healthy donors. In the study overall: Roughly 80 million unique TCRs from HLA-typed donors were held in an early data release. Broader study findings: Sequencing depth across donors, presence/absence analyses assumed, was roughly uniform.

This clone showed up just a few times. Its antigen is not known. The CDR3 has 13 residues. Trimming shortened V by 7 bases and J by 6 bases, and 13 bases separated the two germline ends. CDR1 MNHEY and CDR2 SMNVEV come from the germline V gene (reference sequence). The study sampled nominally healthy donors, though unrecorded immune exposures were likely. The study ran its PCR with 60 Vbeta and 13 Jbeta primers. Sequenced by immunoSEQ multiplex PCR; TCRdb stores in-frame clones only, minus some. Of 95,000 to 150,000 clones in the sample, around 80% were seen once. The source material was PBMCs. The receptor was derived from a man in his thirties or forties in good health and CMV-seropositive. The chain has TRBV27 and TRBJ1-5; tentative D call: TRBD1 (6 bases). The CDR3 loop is CASKGGGRQPQHF. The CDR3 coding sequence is TGTGCCAGCAAAGGGGGGGGTCGTCAGCCCCAGCATTTT.